Reported below is one TCR beta chain. This record belongs to a study of PD-L1 blockade in urothelial cancer. Study background: When patients started atezolizumab in about 2014, it was given at 1,200 mg intravenously every 3 weeks. Blood samples contained a median around 130,000 T cells. Prior chemotherapy in patients spanned 0 to 3 regimens. Blood analysis occurred 3 weeks (second dose) and 6 weeks after treatment start.

Libraries were prepared by immunoSEQ multiplex PCR; TCRdb keeps only in-frame clonotypes and omits some of them. Of approximately 79,000 clones listed, roughly 87% were seen once; the top ten hold around 5%. The CDR3 is 19 residues long. The germline gives CDR1 SGHTA, CDR2 FQGNSA. With V trimmed by 0 bases and J by 4 bases, 14 bases remained unmatched. This material consisted of PBMCs, taken around atezolizumab (anti-PD-L1) treatment. This TCR derives from a woman between 65 and 79 years old with urothelial cancer. This chain joins TRBV7-2 and TRBJ1-5; 8 bases line up with TRBD1. The CDR3 loop is CASSLAWGQRTGRNQPQHF. The CDR3 DNA sequence: TGTGCCAGCAGCTTAGCTTGGGGCCAACGGACAGGGCGTAATCAGCCCCAGCATTTT.